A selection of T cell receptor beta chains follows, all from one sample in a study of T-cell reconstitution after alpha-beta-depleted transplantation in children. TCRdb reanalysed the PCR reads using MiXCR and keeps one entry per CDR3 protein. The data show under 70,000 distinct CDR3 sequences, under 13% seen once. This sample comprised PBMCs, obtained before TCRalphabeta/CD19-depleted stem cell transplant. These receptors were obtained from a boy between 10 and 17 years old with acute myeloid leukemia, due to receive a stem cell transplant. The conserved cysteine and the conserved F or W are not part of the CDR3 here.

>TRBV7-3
ASSFGGPLT
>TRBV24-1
ATSRADQPQH
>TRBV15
ATSRGDGNIQY
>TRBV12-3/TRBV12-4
ASSPTRGLVSVLAKNIQY
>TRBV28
ASSLILLNTEAF
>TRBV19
ASSMSSTDTQY
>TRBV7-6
ASSPLGGPTMNTEAF
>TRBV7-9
ASSLDVPGGRETQY
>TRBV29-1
SVDIGLAGTIQETQY
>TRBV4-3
ASSQDVGGDEAF
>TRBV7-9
ATQNRESIEKLF
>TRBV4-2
ASSQYNEQF
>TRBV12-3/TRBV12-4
ASRRMGRGSYNEQF
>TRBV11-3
ASSLGVQGNQPQH
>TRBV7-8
ASSLYRGPYEQY
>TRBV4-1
ASSQGQGQGADTQY
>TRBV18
ASSLLKMNNEQF
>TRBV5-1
ASSSNEADTIY
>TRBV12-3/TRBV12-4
ASSKISGRALAKNIQY
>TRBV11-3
ASSLDQRQGAVTEAF
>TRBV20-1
SAMDRDDLRVYGYT
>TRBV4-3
ASSQTDSRWGDTQY
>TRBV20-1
SAASGSTDTQY
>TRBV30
AWSGTRADTQY
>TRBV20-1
SASSQGAANEKLF
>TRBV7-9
ASSFDGTVQH
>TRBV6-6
ASNGGTPDTQY
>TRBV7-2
ASSLIGSSLNEQF
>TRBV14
ASSQSGGPPLYEQY
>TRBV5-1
ASSLEIGRGHDTQY
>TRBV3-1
ASSPNYSNQPQH
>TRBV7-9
ASSLELAGSSEQF
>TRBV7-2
ASSLAAGGAGETQY
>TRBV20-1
SARPLAGAYNEQF
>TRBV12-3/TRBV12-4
ASSFLLGALYNEQF
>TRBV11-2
ARSLEGGFSPLH
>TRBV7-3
ASSLGGGTTYEQY
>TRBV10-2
ASSLTKNEQF
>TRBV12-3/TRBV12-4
ASSLVQGWRVDQPQH
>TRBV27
ASSFLSGPDTQY
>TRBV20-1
SASTSGSRDTQY
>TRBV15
ATSRDKGPPTEQY
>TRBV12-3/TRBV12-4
ASSFYRGNSPLH
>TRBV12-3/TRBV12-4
ASSFVGGRKFEQY
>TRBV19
ASAAGPRAQY
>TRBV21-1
ASSKEFPDRPSSYNEQF